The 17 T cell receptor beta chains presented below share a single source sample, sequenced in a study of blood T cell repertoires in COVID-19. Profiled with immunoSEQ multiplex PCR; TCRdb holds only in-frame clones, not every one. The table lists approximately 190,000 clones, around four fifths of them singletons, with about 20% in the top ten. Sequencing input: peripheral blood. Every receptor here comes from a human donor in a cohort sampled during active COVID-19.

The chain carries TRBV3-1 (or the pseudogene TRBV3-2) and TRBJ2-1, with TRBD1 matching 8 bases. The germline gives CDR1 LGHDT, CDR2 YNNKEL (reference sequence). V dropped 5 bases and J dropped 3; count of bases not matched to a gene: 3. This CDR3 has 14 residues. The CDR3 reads CASSNRGDYNEQFF. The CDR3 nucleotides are TGTGCCAGCAGCAACAGGGGGGACTACAATGAGCAGTTCTTC.

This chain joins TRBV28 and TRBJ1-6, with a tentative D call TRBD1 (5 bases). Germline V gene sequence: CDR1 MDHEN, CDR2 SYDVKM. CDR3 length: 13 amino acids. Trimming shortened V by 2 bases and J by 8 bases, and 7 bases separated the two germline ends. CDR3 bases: TGTGCCAGCAGTTTAGAAGGGGATTCACCCCTCCACTTT. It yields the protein CASSLEGDSPLHF.

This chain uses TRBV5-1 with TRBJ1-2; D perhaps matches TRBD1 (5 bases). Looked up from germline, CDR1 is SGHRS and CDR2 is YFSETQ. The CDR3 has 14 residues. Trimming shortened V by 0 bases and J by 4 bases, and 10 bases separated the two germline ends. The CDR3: CASSLAGDLYGYTF. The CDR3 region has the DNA TGCGCCAGCAGCTTGGCGGGGGATCTCTATGGCTACACCTTC.

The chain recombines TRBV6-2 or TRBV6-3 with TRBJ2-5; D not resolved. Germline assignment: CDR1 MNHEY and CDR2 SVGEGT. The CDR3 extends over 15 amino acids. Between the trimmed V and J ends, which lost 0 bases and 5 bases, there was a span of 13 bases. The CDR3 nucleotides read TGTGCCAGCAGTTACTCTCTATCGTACAGTGAGACCCAGTACTTC. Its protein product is CASSYSLSYSETQYF.

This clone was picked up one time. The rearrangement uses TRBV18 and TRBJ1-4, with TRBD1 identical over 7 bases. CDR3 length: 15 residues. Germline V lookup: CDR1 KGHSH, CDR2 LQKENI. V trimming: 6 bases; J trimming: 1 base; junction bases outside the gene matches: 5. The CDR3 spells CASSPRQGTNEKLFF. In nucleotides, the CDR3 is TGTGCCAGCTCCCCTCGACAGGGAACTAATGAAAAACTGTTTTTT.

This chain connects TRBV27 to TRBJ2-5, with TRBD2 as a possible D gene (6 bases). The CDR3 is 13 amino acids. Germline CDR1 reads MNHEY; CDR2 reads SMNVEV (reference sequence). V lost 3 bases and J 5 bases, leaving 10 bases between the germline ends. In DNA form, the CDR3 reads TGTGCCAGCAGTTTTCTTGGGGGGGAGACCCAGTACTTC. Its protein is CASSFLGGETQYF.

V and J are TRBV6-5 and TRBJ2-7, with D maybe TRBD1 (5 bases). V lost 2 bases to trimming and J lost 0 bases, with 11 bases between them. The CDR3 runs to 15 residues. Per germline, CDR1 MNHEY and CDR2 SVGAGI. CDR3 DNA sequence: TGTGCCAGCAGTTACAGTTATGGGGCCTCCTACGAGCAGTACGTC. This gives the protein CASSYSYGASYEQYV.

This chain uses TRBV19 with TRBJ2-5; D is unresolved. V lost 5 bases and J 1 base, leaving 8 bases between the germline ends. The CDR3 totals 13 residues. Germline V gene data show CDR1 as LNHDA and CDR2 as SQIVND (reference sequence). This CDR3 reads CASSALSQETQYF. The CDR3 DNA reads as TGTGCCAGTAGTGCACTGAGCCAAGAGACCCAGTACTTC. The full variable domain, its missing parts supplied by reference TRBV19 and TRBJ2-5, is DGGITQSPKYLFRKEGQNVTLSCEQNLNHDAMYWYRQDPGQGLRLIYYSQIVNDFQKGDIAEGYSVSREKKESFPLTVTSAQKNPTAFYLCASSALSQETQYFGPGTRLLVL.

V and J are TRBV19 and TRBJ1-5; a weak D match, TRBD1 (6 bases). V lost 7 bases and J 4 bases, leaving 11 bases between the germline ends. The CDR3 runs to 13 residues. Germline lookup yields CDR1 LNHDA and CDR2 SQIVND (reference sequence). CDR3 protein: CASNTGQNQPQHF. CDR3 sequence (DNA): TGTGCCAGTAATACAGGACAGAATCAGCCCCAGCATTTT.

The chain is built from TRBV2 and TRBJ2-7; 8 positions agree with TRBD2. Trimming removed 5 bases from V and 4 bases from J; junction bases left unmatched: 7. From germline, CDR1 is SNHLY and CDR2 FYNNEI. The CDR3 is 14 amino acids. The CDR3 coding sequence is TGTGCCAGCAGTAGACCCGGACTAGCTTACGAGCAGTACGTC. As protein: CASSRPGLAYEQYV.

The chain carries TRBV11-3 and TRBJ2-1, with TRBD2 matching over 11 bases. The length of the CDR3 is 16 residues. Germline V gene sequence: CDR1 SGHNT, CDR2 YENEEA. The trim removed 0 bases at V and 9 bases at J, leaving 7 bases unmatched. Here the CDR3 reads CASSLDRGLAGGEQFF. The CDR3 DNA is TGTGCCAGCAGCTTAGATCGGGGGCTAGCGGGAGGTGAGCAGTTCTTC.

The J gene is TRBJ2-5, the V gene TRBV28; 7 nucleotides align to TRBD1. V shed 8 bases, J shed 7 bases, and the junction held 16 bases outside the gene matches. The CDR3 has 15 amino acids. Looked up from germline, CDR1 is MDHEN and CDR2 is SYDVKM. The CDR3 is CASCNRGVFSATQYF. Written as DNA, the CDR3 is TGTGCCAGCTGCAACAGGGGAGTTTTTTCCGCGACCCAGTACTTC.

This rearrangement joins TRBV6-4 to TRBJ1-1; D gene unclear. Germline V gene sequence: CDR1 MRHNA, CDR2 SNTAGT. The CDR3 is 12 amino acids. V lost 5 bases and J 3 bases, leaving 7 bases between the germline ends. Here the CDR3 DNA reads TGTGCCAGCAGTAACGGGGACACTGAAGCTTTCTTT. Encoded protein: CASSNGDTEAFF.

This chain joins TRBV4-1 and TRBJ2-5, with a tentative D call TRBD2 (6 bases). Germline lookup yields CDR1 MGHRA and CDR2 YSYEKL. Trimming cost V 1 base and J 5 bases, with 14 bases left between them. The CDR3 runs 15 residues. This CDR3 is CASSQVGGGGETQYF. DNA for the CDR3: TGCGCCAGCAGCCAAGTGGGAGGAGGAGGGGAGACCCAGTACTTC.

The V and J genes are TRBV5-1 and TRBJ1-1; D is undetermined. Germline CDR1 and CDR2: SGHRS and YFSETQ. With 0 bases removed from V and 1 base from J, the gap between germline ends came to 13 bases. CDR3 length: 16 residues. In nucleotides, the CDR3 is TGCGCCAGCAGCTTGGGGGCCCCCCACGCGAACACTGAAGCTTTCTTT. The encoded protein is CASSLGAPHANTEAFF. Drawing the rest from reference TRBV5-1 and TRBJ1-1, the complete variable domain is KAGVTQTPRYLIKTRGQQVTLSCSPISGHRSVSWYQQTPGQGLQFLFEYFSETQRNKGNFPGRFSGRQFSNSRSEMNVSTLELGDSALYLCASSLGAPHANTEAFFGQGTRLTVV.

The CDR3 is CASSQGKLGGGPNEQYF. CDR3 coding DNA: TGTGCCAGCAGCCAAGGGAAATTGGGGGGAGGGCCTAATGAGCAGTACTTC. This chain connects TRBV3-1 (or the pseudogene TRBV3-2) to TRBJ2-7; 7 nucleotides agree with TRBD2. CDR1 is LGHDT and CDR2 is YNNKEL in the germline V gene (reference sequence). This CDR3 is built from 17 residues. V gave up 1 base and J gave up 7 bases; unmatched junction bases: 16.

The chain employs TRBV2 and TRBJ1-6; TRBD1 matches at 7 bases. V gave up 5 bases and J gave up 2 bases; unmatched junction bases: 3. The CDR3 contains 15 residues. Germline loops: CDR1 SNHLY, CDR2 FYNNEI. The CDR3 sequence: CASSSGQAYNSPLHF. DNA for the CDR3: TGTGCCAGCAGTTCCGGACAGGCCTATAATTCACCCCTCCACTTT.